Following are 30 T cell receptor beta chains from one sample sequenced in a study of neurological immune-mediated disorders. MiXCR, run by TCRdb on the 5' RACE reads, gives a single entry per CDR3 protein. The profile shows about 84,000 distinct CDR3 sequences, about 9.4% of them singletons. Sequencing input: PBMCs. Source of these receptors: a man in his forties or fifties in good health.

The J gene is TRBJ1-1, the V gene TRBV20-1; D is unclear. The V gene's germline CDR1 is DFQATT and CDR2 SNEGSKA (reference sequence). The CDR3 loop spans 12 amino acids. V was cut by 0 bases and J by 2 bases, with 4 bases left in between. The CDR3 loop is CSARDRNTEAFF. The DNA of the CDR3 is TGCAGTGCTAGAGACAGAAACACTGAAGCTTTCTTT.

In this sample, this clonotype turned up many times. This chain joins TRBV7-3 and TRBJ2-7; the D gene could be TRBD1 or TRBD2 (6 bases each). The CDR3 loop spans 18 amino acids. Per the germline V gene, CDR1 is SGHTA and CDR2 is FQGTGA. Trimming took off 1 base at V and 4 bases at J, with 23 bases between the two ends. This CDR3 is CASSLKGGMGGAHYEQYF. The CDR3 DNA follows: TGTGCCAGCAGCTTAAAAGGGGGGATGGGCGGAGCACATTACGAGCAGTACTTC.

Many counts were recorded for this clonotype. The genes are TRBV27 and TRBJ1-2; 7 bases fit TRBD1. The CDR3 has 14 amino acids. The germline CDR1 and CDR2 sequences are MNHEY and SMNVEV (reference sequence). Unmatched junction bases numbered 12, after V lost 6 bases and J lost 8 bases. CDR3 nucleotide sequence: TGTGCCAGCAGACTCAACCGGGACAGCGGGGGCTACACCTTC. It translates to CASRLNRDSGGYTF.

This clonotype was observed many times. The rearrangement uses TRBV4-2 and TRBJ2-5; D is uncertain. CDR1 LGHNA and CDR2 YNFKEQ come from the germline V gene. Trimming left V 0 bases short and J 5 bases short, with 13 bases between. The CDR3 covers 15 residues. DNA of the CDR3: TGTGCCAGCAGCCAAGAGGGCAGTGATGTGGAGACCCAGTACTTC. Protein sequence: CASSQEGSDVETQYF.

CDR3 DNA sequence: TGTGCCAGCAGCTTAGGTCTTATCGCGACCACAGATACGCAGTATTTT. Encoded protein: CASSLGLIATTDTQYF. The chain is built from TRBV7-2 and TRBJ2-3; D not resolved. This CDR3 is 16 amino acids long. Trimming took off 1 base at V and 2 bases at J, with 13 bases between the two ends. Germline V gene data show CDR1 as SGHTA and CDR2 as FQGNSA.

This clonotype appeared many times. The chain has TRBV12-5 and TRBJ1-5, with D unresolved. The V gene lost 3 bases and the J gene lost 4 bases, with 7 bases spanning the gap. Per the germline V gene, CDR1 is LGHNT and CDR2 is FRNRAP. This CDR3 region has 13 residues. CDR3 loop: CASGLRENQPQHF. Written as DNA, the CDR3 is TGTGCTAGTGGTTTACGTGAGAATCAGCCCCAGCATTTT.

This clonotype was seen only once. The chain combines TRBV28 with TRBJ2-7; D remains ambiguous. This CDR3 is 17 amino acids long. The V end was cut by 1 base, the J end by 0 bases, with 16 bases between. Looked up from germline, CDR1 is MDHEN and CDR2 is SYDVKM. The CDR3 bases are TGTGCCAGCAGTTTATCACTTGGGCGTCCTAGCTCCTACGAGCAGTACTTC. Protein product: CASSLSLGRPSSYEQYF.

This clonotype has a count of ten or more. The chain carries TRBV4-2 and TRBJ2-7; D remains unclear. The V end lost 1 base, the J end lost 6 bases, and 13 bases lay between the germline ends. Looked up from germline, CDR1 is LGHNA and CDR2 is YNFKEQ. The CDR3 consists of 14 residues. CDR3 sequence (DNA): TGTGCCAGCAGCCAAGGTGTAGGGTCGAGCGAGCAGTACTTC. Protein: CASSQGVGSSEQYF.

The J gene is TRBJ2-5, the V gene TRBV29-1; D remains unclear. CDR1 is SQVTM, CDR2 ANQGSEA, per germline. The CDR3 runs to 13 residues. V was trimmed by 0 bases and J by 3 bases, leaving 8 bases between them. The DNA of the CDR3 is TGCAGCGTTGAAGACACAGTGAAAGAGACCCAGTACTTC. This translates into CSVEDTVKETQYF.

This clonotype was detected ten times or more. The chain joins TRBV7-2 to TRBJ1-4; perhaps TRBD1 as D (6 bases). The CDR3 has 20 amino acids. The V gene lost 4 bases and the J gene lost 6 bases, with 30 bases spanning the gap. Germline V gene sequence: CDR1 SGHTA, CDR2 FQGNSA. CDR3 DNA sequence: TGTGCCAGCAGCTGGGGACCGGGACACACTTCTCCCTTGAGGGATGAAAAACTGTTTTTT. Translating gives CASSWGPGHTSPLRDEKLFF.

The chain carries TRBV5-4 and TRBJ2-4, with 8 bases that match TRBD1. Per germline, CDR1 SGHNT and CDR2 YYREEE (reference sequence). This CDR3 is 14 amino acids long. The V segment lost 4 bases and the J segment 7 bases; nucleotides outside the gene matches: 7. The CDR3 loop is CASSLQGDRNIQYF. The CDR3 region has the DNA TGTGCCAGCAGCCTACAGGGGGACAGGAACATTCAGTACTTC. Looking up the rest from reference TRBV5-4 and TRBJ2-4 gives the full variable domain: ETGVTQSPTHLIKTRGQQVTLRCSSQSGHNTVSWYQQALGQGPQFIFQYYREEENGRGNFPPRFSGLQFPNYSSELNVNALELDDSALYLCASSLQGDRNIQYFGAGTRLSVL.

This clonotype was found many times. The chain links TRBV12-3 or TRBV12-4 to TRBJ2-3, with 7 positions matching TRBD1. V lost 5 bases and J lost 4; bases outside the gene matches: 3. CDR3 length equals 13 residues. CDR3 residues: CASSVTGADTQYF. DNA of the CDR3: TGTGCCAGCAGTGTTACAGGGGCAGATACGCAGTATTTT.

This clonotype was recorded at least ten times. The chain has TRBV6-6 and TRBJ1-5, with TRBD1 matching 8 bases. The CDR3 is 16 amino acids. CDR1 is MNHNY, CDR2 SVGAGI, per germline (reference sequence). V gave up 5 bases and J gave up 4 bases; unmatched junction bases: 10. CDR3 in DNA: TGTGCCAGCAGTACCAACAGGGGGAGGGTGAATCAGCCCCAGCATTTT. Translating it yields CASSTNRGRVNQPQHF.

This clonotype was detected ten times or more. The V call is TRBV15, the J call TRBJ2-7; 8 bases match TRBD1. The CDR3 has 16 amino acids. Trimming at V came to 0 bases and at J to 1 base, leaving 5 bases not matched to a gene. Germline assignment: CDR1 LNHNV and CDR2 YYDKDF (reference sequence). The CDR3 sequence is CATSRDLGQGSYEQYF. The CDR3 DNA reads TGTGCCACCAGCAGAGATTTAGGACAGGGATCCTACGAGCAGTACTTC.

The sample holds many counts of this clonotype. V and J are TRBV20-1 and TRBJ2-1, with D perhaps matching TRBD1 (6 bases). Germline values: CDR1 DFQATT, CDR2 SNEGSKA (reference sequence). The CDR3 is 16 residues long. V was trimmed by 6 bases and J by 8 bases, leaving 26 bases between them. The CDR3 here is CSASPSRSRGIDEQFF. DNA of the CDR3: TGCAGTGCGAGCCCAAGTAGGAGCAGGGGCATCGATGAGCAGTTCTTC.

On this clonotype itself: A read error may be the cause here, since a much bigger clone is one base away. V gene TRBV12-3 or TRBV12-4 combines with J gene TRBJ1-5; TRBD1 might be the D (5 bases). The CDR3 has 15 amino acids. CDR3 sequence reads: CSSRVQEGPNQPQHF. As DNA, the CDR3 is TGTTCCAGCAGGGTTCAGGAGGGCCCCAATCAGCCCCAGCATTTT.

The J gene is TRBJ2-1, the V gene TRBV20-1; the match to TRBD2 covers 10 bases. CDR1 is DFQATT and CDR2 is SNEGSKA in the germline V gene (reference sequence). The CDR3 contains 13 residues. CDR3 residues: CSPLAGVNSEQFF. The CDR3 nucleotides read TGCAGCCCTCTAGCGGGGGTCAACAGTGAGCAGTTCTTC.

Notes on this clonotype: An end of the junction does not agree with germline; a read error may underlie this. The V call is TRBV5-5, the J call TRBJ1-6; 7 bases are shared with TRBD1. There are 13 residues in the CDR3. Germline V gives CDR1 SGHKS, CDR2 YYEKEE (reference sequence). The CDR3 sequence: CASSADRDSPLDF. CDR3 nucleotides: TGTGCCAGCAGCGCAGACAGGGATTCACCCCTCGACTTT.

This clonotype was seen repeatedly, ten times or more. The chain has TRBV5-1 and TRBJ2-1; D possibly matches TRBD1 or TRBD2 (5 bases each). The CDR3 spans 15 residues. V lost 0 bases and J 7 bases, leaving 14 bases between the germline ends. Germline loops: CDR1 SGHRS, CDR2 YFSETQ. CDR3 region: CASSLGDWGRNEQFF. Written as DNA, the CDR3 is TGCGCCAGCAGCTTGGGGGATTGGGGGAGAAATGAGCAGTTCTTC.

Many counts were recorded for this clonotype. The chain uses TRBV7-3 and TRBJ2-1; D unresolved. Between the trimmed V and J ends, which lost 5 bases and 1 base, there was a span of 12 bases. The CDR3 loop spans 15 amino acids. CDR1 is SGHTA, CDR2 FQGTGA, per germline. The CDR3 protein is CASSPLLGSYNEQFF. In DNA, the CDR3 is TGTGCCAGCAGCCCACTCCTAGGTTCCTACAATGAGCAGTTCTTC.

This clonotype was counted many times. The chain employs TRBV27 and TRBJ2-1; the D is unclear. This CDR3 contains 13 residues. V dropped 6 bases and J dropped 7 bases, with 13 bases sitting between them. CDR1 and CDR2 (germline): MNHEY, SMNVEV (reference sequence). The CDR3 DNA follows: TGTGCCAGCAGCCACGACCCCCGTAATGAGCAGTTCTTC. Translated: CASSHDPRNEQFF.

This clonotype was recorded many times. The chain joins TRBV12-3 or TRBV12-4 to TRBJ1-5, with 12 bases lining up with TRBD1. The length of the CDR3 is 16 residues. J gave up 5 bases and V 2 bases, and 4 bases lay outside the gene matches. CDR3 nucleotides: TGTGCCAGCAGTTTACGGGGACAGGGGGCCTATCAGCCCCAGCATTTT. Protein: CASSLRGQGAYQPQHF.

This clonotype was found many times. The CDR3: CASSYPGTPKETQYF. The CDR3 coding sequence is TGTGCCAGCAGCTACCCCGGGACCCCCAAAGAGACCCAGTACTTC. V gene TRBV5-5 combines with J gene TRBJ2-5; D possibly uses TRBD1 or TRBD2 (5 bases each). V dropped 3 bases and J dropped 3 bases, with 15 bases sitting between them. Germline loops: CDR1 SGHKS, CDR2 YYEKEE (reference sequence). This CDR3 spans 15 amino acids.

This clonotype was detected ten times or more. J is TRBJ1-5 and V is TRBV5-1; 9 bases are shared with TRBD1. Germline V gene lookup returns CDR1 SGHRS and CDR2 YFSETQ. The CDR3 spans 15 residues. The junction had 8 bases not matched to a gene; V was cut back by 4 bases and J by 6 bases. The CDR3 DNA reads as TGCGCCAGCAGCCCGGACACAGGGGGCGTTCAGCCCCAGCATTTT. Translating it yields CASSPDTGGVQPQHF.

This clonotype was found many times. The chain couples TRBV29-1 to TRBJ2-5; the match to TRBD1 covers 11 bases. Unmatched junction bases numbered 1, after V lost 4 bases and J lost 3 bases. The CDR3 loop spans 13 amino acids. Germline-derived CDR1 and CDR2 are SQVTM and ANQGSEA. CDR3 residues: CSVGTGGEETQYF. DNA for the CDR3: TGCAGCGTTGGGACAGGGGGCGAAGAGACCCAGTACTTC.

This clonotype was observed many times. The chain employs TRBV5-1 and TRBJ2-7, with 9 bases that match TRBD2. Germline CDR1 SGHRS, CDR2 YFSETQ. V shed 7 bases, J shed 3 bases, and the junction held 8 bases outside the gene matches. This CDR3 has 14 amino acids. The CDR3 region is CASSGGGASYEQYF. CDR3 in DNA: TGCGCCAGCTCCGGCGGGGGGGCAAGCTACGAGCAGTACTTC.

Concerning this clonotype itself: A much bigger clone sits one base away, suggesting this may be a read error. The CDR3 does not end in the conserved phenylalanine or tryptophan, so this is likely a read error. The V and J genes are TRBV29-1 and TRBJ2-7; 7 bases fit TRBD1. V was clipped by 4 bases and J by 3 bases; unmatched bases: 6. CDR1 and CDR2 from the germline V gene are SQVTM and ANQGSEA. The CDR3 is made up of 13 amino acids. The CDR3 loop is CSVARAGGYEQYS. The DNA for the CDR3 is TGCAGCGTTGCGAGGGCAGGGGGCTACGAGCAGTACTCC.

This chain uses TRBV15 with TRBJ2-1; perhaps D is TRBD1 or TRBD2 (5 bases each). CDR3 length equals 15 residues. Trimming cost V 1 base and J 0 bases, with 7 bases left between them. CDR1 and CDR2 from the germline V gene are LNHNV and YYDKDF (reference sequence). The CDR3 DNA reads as TGTGCCACCAGCAGAGCCGGGGCCTCCTACAATGAGCAGTTCTTC. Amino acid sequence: CATSRAGASYNEQFF.

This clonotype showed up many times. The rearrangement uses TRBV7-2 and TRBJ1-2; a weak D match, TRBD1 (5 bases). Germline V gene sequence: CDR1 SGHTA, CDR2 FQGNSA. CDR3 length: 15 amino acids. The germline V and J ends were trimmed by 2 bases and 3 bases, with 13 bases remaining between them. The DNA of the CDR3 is TGTGCCAGCAGCTTATATCGACAGACTGACTATGGCTACACCTTC. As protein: CASSLYRQTDYGYTF.

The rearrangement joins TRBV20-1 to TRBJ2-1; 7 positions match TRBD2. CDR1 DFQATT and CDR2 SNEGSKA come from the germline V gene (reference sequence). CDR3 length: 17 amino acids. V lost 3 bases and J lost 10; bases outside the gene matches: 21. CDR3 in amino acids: CSASPRTRQNSRSEQFF. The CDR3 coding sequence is TGCAGTGCTAGCCCTCGGACTAGGCAGAATAGTCGGTCCGAGCAGTTCTTC.